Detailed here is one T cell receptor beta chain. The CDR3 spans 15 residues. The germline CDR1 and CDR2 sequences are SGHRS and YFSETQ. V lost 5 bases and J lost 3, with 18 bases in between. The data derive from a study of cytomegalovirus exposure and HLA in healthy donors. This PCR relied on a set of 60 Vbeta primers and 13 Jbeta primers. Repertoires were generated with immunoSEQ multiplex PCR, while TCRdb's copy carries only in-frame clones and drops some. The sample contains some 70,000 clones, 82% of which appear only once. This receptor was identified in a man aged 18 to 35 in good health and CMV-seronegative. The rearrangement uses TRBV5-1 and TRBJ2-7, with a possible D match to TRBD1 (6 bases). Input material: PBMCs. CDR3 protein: CASSLEGTPDYEQYF. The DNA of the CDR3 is TGCGCCAGCAGTCTAGAAGGGACACCCGACTACGAGCAGTACTTC. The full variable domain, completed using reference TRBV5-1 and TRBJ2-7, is KAGVTQTPRYLIKTRGQQVTLSCSPISGHRSVSWYQQTPGQGLQFLFEYFSETQRNKGNFPGRFSGRQFSNSRSEMNVSTLELGDSALYLCASSLEGTPDYEQYFGPGTRLTVT.